This is a list of T cell receptor beta chains from one sample in a study of blood T cell repertoires in COVID-19. Assay: immunoSEQ multiplex PCR; the TCRdb copy retains only in-frame clones and omits some. In the table there are a few hundred thousand clones, around 82% of which are singletons. The sample taken for sequencing was peripheral blood. The receptors were gathered from a woman between 18 and 30 years old with acute or convalescent COVID-19. Both conserved end residues are part of each CDR3. The order of the fields is V gene, D gene, J gene, clone size, CDR3 length, CDR3 DNA, CDR3 protein. D genes are given only for firm matches. Rows give clone size only sometimes, using once, few, many, or a class for an expanded clone.

>TRBV29-1|TRBD1|TRBJ2-1|.|13
TGCAGCGTTGACAGACAGGGGTACAATGAGCAGTTCTTC
CSVDRQGYNEQFF
>TRBV3-1/TRBV3-2|TRBD1|TRBJ1-4|.|15
TGTGCCAGCAGCCAAAGAGGGACAGGGGCTGAAAAACTGTTTTTT
CASSQRGTGAEKLFF
>TRBV10-2|TRBD1|TRBJ2-7|many|12
TGCGCCAGCAGTGACAGGGGGCATGAGCAGTACTTC
CASSDRGHEQYF
>TRBV6-4|.|TRBJ2-5|.|15
TGTGCCAGCAGTGCCCTAACGGGAACAAGCGAGACCCAGTACTTC
CASSALTGTSETQYF
>TRBV3-1/TRBV3-2|TRBD2|TRBJ2-7|.|18
TGTGCCAGCAGCCAAGCCTACGGGACTAGGGGATCCTCCTACGAGCAGTACTTC
CASSQAYGTRGSSYEQYF
>TRBV7-9|TRBD2|TRBJ2-1|.|17
TGTGCCAGCAGCTTAGTTCCCCTAGCGGGAACACACAATGAGCAGTTCTTC
CASSLVPLAGTHNEQFF
>TRBV7-8|TRBD2|TRBJ2-1|.|19
TGTGCCAGCAGTACTCCAAGCAAGGGACTAGCGCTCACCTACAATGAGCAGTTCTTC
CASSTPSKGLALTYNEQFF
>TRBV6-6|.|TRBJ2-1|.|11
TGTGCCAGCAGGATAGACAGAGAGCAGTTCTTC
CASRIDREQFF
>TRBV18|.|TRBJ1-2|few|18
TGTGCCAGCTCACCAGCGGAGGGGAGAGGTACGGCGGACTATGGCTACACCTTC
CASSPAEGRGTADYGYTF
>TRBV5-1|.|TRBJ1-1|.|15
TGCGCCAGCAGCTTTGGTGAACTCCAGAACACTGAAGCTTTCTTT
CASSFGELQNTEAFF
>TRBV13|TRBD2|TRBJ2-5|.|16
TGTGCCAGCAGCTCCTTCGGGCCTAGCGGCAAAGAGACCCAGTACTTC
CASSSFGPSGKETQYF
>TRBV6-5|TRBD1|TRBJ2-1|.|15
TGTGCCAGCAGTTACCGGGACAGTCCCTACAATGAGCAGTTCTTC
CASSYRDSPYNEQFF